The next 23 T cell receptor beta chains were all read from a single sample in a study of blood T cell repertoires in COVID-19. Using immunoSEQ multiplex PCR, the repertoire was profiled, and TCRdb retains in-frame clones only, with some absent. The table shows 110,000 or so clones, with more than 75% occurring only once. The sample comprised peripheral blood. These receptor sequences come from a woman aged 40-49 years with acute or convalescent COVID-19.

The chain employs TRBV6-5 and TRBJ2-7; D might be TRBD2 (7 bases). CDR1 MNHEY and CDR2 SVGAGI come from the germline V gene. The length of the CDR3 is 14 residues. V lost 7 bases and J 3 bases, leaving 16 bases between the germline ends. The CDR3 loop reads CASKGRGAYYEQYF. The CDR3 nucleotides are TGTGCCAGCAAGGGACGGGGGGCCTACTACGAGCAGTACTTC.

This clone is a singleton in its sample. The chain recombines TRBV5-6 with TRBJ1-2, with 9 positions matching TRBD1. V dropped 8 bases and J dropped 8; count of bases not matched to a gene: 10. The germline CDR1 and CDR2 sequences are SGHDT and YYEEEE. This CDR3 comprises 13 residues. DNA of the CDR3: TGTGCCAGTGTACAGGGGGCGAGTATGGGCTACACCTTC. The encoded protein is CASVQGASMGYTF.

The rearrangement joins TRBV7-2 to TRBJ2-7; 7 nucleotides match TRBD1. V shed 4 bases, J shed 5 bases, and the junction held 11 bases outside the gene matches. The CDR3 runs to 15 residues. Germline lookup yields CDR1 SGHTA and CDR2 FQGNSA. CDR3 sequence: CASSSTGQPSNEQYF. DNA for the CDR3: TGTGCCAGCAGCTCCACGGGACAGCCATCGAACGAGCAGTACTTC. Supplemented by reference TRBV7-2 and TRBJ2-7, the full variable domain reads GAGVSQSPSNKVTEKGKDVELRCDPISGHTALYWYRQSLGQGLEFLIYFQGNSAPDKSGLPSDRFSAERTGGSVSTLTIQRTQQEDSAVYLCASSSTGQPSNEQYFGPGTRLTVT.

The CDR3 DNA sequence: TGTGCCAGTAGATCGTTTAGCTCTGGGGCCAACGTCCTGACTTTC. This encodes CASRSFSSGANVLTF. The chain is built from TRBV6-5 and TRBJ2-6, with no clear D. Germline V gives CDR1 MNHEY, CDR2 SVGAGI. CDR3 size: 15 residues. Trimming took off 9 bases at V and 0 bases at J, with 12 bases between the two ends.

This clone was detected only a few times. The chain has TRBV25-1 and TRBJ1-2; 11 positions match TRBD1. The CDR3 covers 13 residues. The trim removed 6 bases at V and 7 bases at J, leaving 4 bases unmatched. Germline CDR1 and CDR2: MGHDK and SYGVNS. This chain's CDR3 is CASRGQGASGYTF. The CDR3, as DNA: TGTGCCAGCAGAGGACAGGGGGCGAGTGGCTACACCTTC.

This clone has only a few counts. The chain is built from TRBV5-6 and TRBJ1-1; a weak D match, TRBD1 (6 bases). CDR1 and CDR2 (germline): SGHDT, YYEEEE. This CDR3 has 14 amino acids. The V gene lost 1 base and the J gene lost 3 bases, with 10 bases spanning the gap. CDR3: CASSLRGTHTEAFF. The CDR3 DNA reads as TGTGCCAGCAGCTTGAGGGGGACCCACACTGAAGCTTTCTTT.

The chain recombines TRBV15 with TRBJ2-3, with unresolved D. Germline V gives CDR1 LNHNV, CDR2 YYDKDF (reference sequence). The CDR3 totals 12 residues. The V end was cut by 0 bases, the J end by 9 bases, with 7 bases between. The CDR3 DNA reads TGTGCCACCAGCAGAGATTCCCTAACGCAGTATTTT. Protein sequence: CATSRDSLTQYF.

V and J are TRBV29-1 and TRBJ2-1; TRBD2 matches at 10 bases. The length of the CDR3 is 17 residues. Germline V lookup: CDR1 SQVTM, CDR2 ANQGSEA. The V gene end was trimmed by 4 bases and the J gene end by 0 bases; junction bases not matched to a gene: 9. CDR3 DNA: TGCAGCGTTGGGATTAGCGGGGGGTCCCACTCCTACAATGAGCAGTTCTTC. Its protein product is CSVGISGGSHSYNEQFF.

This clone is a singleton in its sample. The chain uses TRBV7-6 and TRBJ1-3; 7 bases are shared with TRBD1. CDR3 size: 17 residues. The junction had 5 bases not matched to a gene; V was cut back by 0 bases and J by 0 bases. The germline CDR1 and CDR2 sequences are SGHVS and FNYEAQ. The CDR3 loop is CASSLAEGQRSGNTIYF. CDR3 nucleotide sequence: TGTGCCAGCAGCTTAGCTGAGGGACAGCGCTCTGGAAACACCATATATTTT.

This clone was seen repeatedly, ten times or more. V and J are TRBV6-7 and TRBJ1-1; a possible D gene is TRBD1 (6 bases). TRBV6-7 counts as an open reading frame of uncertain function. The length of the CDR3 is 16 residues. V was cut by 6 bases and J by 0 bases, with 17 bases left in between. The DNA of the CDR3 is TGTGCCAGCAGAAAGGCCCGAGGACAGCTGAACACTGAAGCTTTCTTT. Amino acid sequence: CASRKARGQLNTEAFF.

This clone showed up just a few times. The J gene is TRBJ1-1, the V gene TRBV7-2; 10 positions agree with TRBD1. Trimming cost V 5 bases and J 6 bases; bases outside gene matches: 6. This CDR3 contains 14 residues. The germline gives CDR1 SGHTA, CDR2 FQGNSA. As DNA, the CDR3 is TGTGCCAGCAGCCCGCTGGGACAGGGGCCTGAAGCTTTCTTT. Residues: CASSPLGQGPEAFF.

The chain carries TRBV2 and TRBJ2-3; 8 nucleotides match TRBD1. With 3 bases clipped from V and 0 bases from J, the junction kept 5 bases outside the gene matches. Germline assignment: CDR1 SNHLY and CDR2 FYNNEI. There are 16 residues in the CDR3. The CDR3 spells CASSEQGAMSTDTQYF. In DNA form, the CDR3 reads TGTGCCAGCAGTGAGCAGGGGGCGATGAGCACAGATACGCAGTATTTT.

This rearrangement joins TRBV6-5 to TRBJ2-7; tentative D call: TRBD1 (6 bases). Looked up from germline, CDR1 is MNHEY and CDR2 is SVGAGI. The CDR3 is 12 amino acids. Trimming took off 8 bases at V and 3 bases at J, with 11 bases between the two ends. This CDR3 is CASLDRFYEQYF. The CDR3 DNA is TGTGCCAGCCTTGACAGGTTCTACGAGCAGTACTTC.

The chain couples TRBV29-1 to TRBJ2-1; 9 positions match TRBD1. CDR1 is SQVTM and CDR2 is ANQGSEA in the germline V gene. The CDR3 consists of 12 residues. Trimming removed 4 bases from V and 7 bases from J; junction bases left unmatched: 2. The chain's CDR3 is CSVGGQGNEQFF. CDR3 DNA sequence: TGCAGCGTTGGGGGACAGGGAAATGAGCAGTTCTTC.

This clone was found a few times. In DNA, the CDR3 is TGTGCCTGGACCGTAAACTATGGCTACACCTTC. This translates into CAWTVNYGYTF. The genes are TRBV30 and TRBJ1-2; D remains ambiguous. The germline V gene has CDR1 GTSNPN and CDR2 SVGIG (reference sequence). Trimming shortened V by 4 bases and J by 2 bases, and 5 bases separated the two germline ends. The CDR3 extends over 11 amino acids.

The chain combines TRBV18 with TRBJ1-2; 8 bases line up with TRBD1. After removal of 3 bases from V and 6 bases from J, the junction contained 9 bases not matched to a gene. The CDR3 extends over 15 amino acids. Germline V lookup: CDR1 KGHSH, CDR2 LQKENI. CDR3 sequence reads: CASSPRTGQLDGYTF. CDR3 sequence (DNA): TGTGCCAGCTCACCTCGGACAGGGCAGTTGGATGGCTACACCTTC.

The chain has TRBV5-1 and TRBJ2-7; 8 bases fit TRBD1. Germline trimming cut 2 bases from V and 5 bases from J; bases unmatched to any gene: 6. The CDR3 is made up of 14 amino acids. Germline V gene data show CDR1 as SGHRS and CDR2 as YFSETQ. The CDR3 reads CASSFGTGKDEQYF. The CDR3 DNA sequence: TGCGCCAGCAGCTTCGGGACAGGAAAAGACGAGCAGTACTTC.

The chain uses TRBV7-2 and TRBJ1-6, with D unclear. The V and J ends lost 1 base and 9 bases respectively, with 7 bases between them. The CDR3 is 13 residues long. CDR1 is SGHTA, CDR2 FQGNSA, per germline. In DNA, the CDR3 is TGTGCCAGCAGCTTAGAACCGGGTTCACCCCTCCACTTT. It translates to CASSLEPGSPLHF.

The chain links TRBV9 to TRBJ2-7, with TRBD2 matching over 8 bases. The V and J ends lost 4 bases and 3 bases, in that order; junction bases with no gene match: 12. The length of the CDR3 is 16 residues. CDR1 and CDR2 (germline): SGDLS, YYNGEE. CDR3 in DNA: TGTGCCAGCAGCCCCCTCGGGGGGACTAGTAACTACGAGCAGTACTTC. Amino acids: CASSPLGGTSNYEQYF.

This sequence joins TRBV27 and TRBJ2-7, with D possibly being TRBD2 (6 bases). The CDR3 runs to 16 residues. Germline V gene data show CDR1 as MNHEY and CDR2 as SMNVEV (reference sequence). Trimming left V 3 bases short and J 4 bases short, with 19 bases between. The chain's CDR3 is CASSFGVVAGLYEQYF. The CDR3, as DNA: TGTGCCAGCAGTTTTGGGGTCGTGGCAGGACTATACGAGCAGTACTTC.

This clone was counted once. V usage is TRBV6-5 and J usage is TRBJ2-2, with a tentative D call TRBD2 (6 bases). The V end was cut by 7 bases, the J end by 1 base, with 13 bases between. This CDR3 spans 15 amino acids. Germline-derived CDR1 and CDR2 are MNHEY and SVGAGI. Written as DNA, the CDR3 is TGTGCCAGCATATCAATGCGGGGGAACACCGGGGAGCTGTTTTTT. As protein: CASISMRGNTGELFF.

The rearrangement joins TRBV3-1 (or the pseudogene TRBV3-2) to TRBJ1-2, with TRBD1 matching 8 bases. The length of the CDR3 is 15 residues. CDR1 is LGHDT, CDR2 YNNKEL, per germline (reference sequence). The V and J ends lost 4 bases and 3 bases, in that order; junction bases with no gene match: 7. DNA for the CDR3: TGTGCCAGCAGCCGGATAGGACAGGGTGACTATGGCTACACCTTC. Translation: CASSRIGQGDYGYTF.

The chain has TRBV18 and TRBJ1-2; maybe TRBD1 (5 bases). V lost 5 bases to trimming and J lost 2 bases, with 12 bases between them. The CDR3 has 14 residues. Germline V gene sequence: CDR1 KGHSH, CDR2 LQKENI. CDR3 residues: CASSATGGNYGYTF. CDR3 in DNA: TGTGCCAGCTCAGCTACCGGGGGAAACTATGGCTACACCTTC.